This TCR beta chain comes out of a study of cytomegalovirus exposure and HLA in healthy donors. The CDR3 totals 13 residues. Germline values: CDR1 MNHEY, CDR2 SVGAGI. Trimming pared 6 bases from V and 2 bases from J, leaving 11 bases between. Regarding this clone: Its antigen is undetermined.

General study points: It was reported in a later analysis that an Asian-associated ancestry cluster showed fewer N-insertions than the approximately 670-donor mean. For presence/absence analyses, sequencing depth was assumed to be roughly uniform across donors. Sequencing likely caused a cluster of highly shared sequence variants. The analysis excluded some indistinguishable V segments, including TRBV6-2 and TRBV6-3.

PCR employed 60 Vbeta and 13 Jbeta primers. Produced via immunoSEQ multiplex PCR; TCRdb's table is partial and in-frame only. The table lists roughly 110,000 clones, about 79% of them singletons. This receptor was identified in a woman aged 18-35 years in good health and CMV-seronegative. Sequenced material: PBMCs. The genes are TRBV6-5 and TRBJ2-7; no definite D call. The CDR3 sequence: CASSPPSTYEQYF. The CDR3 DNA is TGTGCCAGCAGCCCTCCGAGCACCTACGAGCAGTACTTC.